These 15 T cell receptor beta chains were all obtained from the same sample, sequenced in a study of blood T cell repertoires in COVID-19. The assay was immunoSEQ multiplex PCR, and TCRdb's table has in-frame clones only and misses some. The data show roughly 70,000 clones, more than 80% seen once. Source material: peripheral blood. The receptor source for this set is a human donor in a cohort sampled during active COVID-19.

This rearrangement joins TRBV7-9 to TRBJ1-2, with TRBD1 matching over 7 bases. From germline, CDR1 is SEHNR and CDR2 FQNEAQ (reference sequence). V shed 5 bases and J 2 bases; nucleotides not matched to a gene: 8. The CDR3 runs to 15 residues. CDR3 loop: CASSPTWGQNYGYTF. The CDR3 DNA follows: TGTGCCAGCAGCCCCACCTGGGGACAGAACTATGGCTACACCTTC.

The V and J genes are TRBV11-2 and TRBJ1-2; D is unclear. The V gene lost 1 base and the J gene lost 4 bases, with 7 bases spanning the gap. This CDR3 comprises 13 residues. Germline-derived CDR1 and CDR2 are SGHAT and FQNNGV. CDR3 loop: CASSLVVSYGYTF. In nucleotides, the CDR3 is TGTGCCAGCAGCTTAGTTGTTAGCTATGGCTACACCTTC.

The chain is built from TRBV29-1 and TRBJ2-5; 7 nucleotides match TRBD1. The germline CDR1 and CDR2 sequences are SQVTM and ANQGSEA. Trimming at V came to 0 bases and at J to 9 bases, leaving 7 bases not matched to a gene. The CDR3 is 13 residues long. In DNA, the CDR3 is TGCAGCGTTGAAGAAGTGGTACAGGGGCCCCAGTACTTC. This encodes CSVEEVVQGPQYF.

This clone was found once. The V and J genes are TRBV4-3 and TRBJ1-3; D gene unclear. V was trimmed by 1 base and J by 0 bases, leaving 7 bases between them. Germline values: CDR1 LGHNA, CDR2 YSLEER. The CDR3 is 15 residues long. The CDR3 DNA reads TGCGCCAGCAGCCAAGTCTATCCCTCTGGAAACACCATATATTTT. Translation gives CASSQVYPSGNTIYF.

DNA of the CDR3: TGTGCCAGCAGCTTAGTTTACAGGGACGGGGTTGAAGCTTTCTTT. Translated: CASSLVYRDGVEAFF. The V call is TRBV11-2, the J call TRBJ1-1; a weak D match, TRBD1 (6 bases). The CDR3 is made up of 15 amino acids. Looked up from germline, CDR1 is SGHAT and CDR2 is FQNNGV. Trimming removed 1 base at V and 7 bases at J, with 16 bases between.

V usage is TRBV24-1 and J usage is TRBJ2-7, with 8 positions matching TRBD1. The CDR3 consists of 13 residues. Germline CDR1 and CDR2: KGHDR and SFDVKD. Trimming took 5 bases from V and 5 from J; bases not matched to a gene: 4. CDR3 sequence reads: CATSASTGDEQYF. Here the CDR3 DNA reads TGTGCCACCAGTGCCTCGACAGGGGACGAGCAGTACTTC.

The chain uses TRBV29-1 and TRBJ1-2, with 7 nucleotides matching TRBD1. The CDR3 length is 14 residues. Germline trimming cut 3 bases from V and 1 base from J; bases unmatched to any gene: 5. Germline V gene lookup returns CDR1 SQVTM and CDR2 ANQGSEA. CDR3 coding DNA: TGCAGCGTTGAGTCGTGGGACAGTAACTATGGCTACACCTTC. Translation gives CSVESWDSNYGYTF.

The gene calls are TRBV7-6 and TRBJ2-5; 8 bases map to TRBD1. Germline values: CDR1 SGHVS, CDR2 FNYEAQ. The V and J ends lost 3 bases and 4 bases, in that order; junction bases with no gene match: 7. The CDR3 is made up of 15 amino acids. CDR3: CASSLTGAAGETQYF. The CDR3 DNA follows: TGTGCCAGCAGCTTGACAGGGGCGGCGGGAGAGACCCAGTACTTC.

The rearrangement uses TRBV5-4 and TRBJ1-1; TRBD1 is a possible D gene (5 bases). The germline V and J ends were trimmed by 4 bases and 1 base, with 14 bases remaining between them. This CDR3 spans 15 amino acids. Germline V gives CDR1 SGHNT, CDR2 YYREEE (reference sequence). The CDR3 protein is CASSGEGRANTEAFF. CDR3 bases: TGTGCCAGCAGCGGGGAGGGCAGGGCGAACACTGAAGCTTTCTTT.

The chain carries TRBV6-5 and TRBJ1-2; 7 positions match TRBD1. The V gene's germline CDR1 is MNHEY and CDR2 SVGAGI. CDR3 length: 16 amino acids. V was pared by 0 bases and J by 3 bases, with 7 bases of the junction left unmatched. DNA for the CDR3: TGTGCCAGCAGTTACTCGCCGACAGGGACCTACTATGGCTACACCTTC. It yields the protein CASSYSPTGTYYGYTF.

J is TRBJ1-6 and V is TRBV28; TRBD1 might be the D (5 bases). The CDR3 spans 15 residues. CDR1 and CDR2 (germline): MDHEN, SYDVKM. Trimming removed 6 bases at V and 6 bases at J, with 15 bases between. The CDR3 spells CASSPRGRGNSPLHF. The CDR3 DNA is TGTGCCAGCAGCCCTCGGGGGAGAGGTAATTCACCCCTCCACTTT.

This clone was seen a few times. The DNA of the CDR3 is TGTGCCAGAGCGGACAGCTCTGGAAACACCATATATTTT. This translates into CARADSSGNTIYF. The chain employs TRBV12-3 or TRBV12-4 and TRBJ1-3; D is perhaps TRBD1 (6 bases). The CDR3 is 13 amino acids. Trimming took 9 bases from V and 0 from J, leaving 9 bases between them.

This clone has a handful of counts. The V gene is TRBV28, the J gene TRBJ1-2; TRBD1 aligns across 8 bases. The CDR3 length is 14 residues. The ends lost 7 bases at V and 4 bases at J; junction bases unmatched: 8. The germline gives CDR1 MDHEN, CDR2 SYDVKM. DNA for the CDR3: TGTGCCAGCACCTCCGGACAGGGCCCCTATGGCTACACCTTC. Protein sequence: CASTSGQGPYGYTF.

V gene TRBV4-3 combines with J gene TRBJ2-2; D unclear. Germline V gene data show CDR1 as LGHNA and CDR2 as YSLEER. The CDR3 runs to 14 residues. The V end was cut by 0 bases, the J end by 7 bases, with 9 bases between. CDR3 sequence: CASSQDQTNGELFF. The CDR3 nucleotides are TGCGCCAGCAGCCAAGATCAAACAAACGGGGAGCTGTTTTTT.

The CDR3 region is CASSQEHSGANVLTF. The DNA of the CDR3 is TGTGCCAGCAGCCAAGAACACTCTGGGGCCAACGTCCTGACTTTC. The chain has TRBV3-1 (or the pseudogene TRBV3-2) and TRBJ2-6; D call uncertain. With 0 bases removed from V and 0 bases from J, the gap between germline ends came to 3 bases. The CDR3 is made up of 15 amino acids. CDR1 and CDR2 from the germline V gene are LGHDT and YNNKEL (reference sequence).